The 18 T cell receptor beta chains presented below share a single source sample, sequenced in a study of blood T cells in healthy people across ages. Then a second PCR, running about 6 to 11 cycles, was carried out with a sample-barcoded 5' primer and a J-beta primer mix. TCRdb passed the 5' RACE reads through MiXCR, listing each CDR3 protein once. Here the sample spans approximately 1.5 million distinct CDR3 sequences, roughly 32% being singletons. Sequencing input: blood. These receptors were taken from a woman aged 25-40 years in good health.

Comment on this clonotype: The junction differs from germline at one of its ends, possibly a read error. The CDR3 loop is CAGSASLLVGLLGEQYF. The CDR3 DNA sequence: TGTGCCGGCAGCGCCAGCCTACTGGTCGGACTGCTTGGCGAGCAGTACTTC. The V and J genes are TRBV9 and TRBJ2-7; D may be TRBD2 (5 bases). This CDR3 spans 17 amino acids. Germline loops: CDR1 SGDLS, CDR2 YYNGEE.

The chain recombines TRBV20-1 with TRBJ1-1; D not certain. The V gene lost 0 bases and the J gene lost 10 bases, with 6 bases spanning the gap. The CDR3 has 10 residues. CDR1 and CDR2 from the germline V gene are DFQATT and SNEGSKA (reference sequence). CDR3 protein: CSARDRIAFF. The CDR3 DNA reads TGCAGTGCTAGAGACAGGATAGCTTTCTTT.

For this clonotype: One base away lies a much larger clone, so this may be a sequencing read error. The chain uses TRBV29-1 and TRBJ2-7; 9 nucleotides match TRBD2. This CDR3 has 13 amino acids. The germline V gene has CDR1 SQVTM and CDR2 ANQGSEA. The CDR3: CGVDAGGSYEQYF. Here the CDR3 DNA reads TGCGGCGTTGATGCGGGGGGGTCCTACGAGCAGTACTTC.

Points on this clonotype: A junction boundary mismatches the germline segment, possibly from a read error. This chain links TRBV7-6 with TRBJ1-1; perhaps TRBD1 as D (6 bases). Germline CDR1 is SGHVS and CDR2 is FNYEAQ. This CDR3 is 15 amino acids long. The DNA of the CDR3 is TGTGCCAGCAAGCTAATCGGGGGCCCTAACACTGAAACTTTCTTT. Protein: CASKLIGGPNTETFF.

The chain recombines TRBV7-3 with TRBJ2-7; D gene unclear. The germline V gene has CDR1 SGHTA and CDR2 FQGTGA. The CDR3 spans 14 residues. The V and J ends lost 1 base and 6 bases respectively, with 13 bases between them. The CDR3 protein is CASSLNPSASEQYF. In DNA form, the CDR3 reads TGTGCCAGCAGCTTAAATCCCTCAGCATCCGAGCAGTACTTC.

The chain is built from TRBV20-1 and TRBJ1-3; no definite D call. This CDR3 is built from 14 residues. V was shortened by 0 bases and J by 0 bases, with 6 bases between the two germline ends. Per the germline V gene, CDR1 is DFQATT and CDR2 is SNEGSKA (reference sequence). The CDR3, as DNA: TGCAGTGCTAGAGATGCCCTCTCTGGAAACACCATATATTTT. Translated, it gives CSARDALSGNTIYF.

This clonotype was seen a handful of times. V usage is TRBV28 and J usage is TRBJ2-7; D remains unclear. V was pared by 1 base and J by 6 bases, with 13 bases between. The length of the CDR3 is 14 residues. CDR1 is MDHEN, CDR2 SYDVKM, per germline. The CDR3 DNA is TGTGCCAGCAGTTTATTTGGGGTCTGGGTCGAGCAGTACTTC. It encodes CASSLFGVWVEQYF.

In nucleotides, the CDR3 is TGTGCCAGCAGTTTGATATCCTATGGCTACACCTTC. Translation: CASSLISYGYTF. The rearrangement links TRBV28 to TRBJ1-2; D is ambiguous. Trimming cost V 3 bases and J 4 bases, with 6 bases left between them. Germline CDR1 MDHEN, CDR2 SYDVKM. The CDR3 has 12 residues.

This clonotype has a single count. The rearrangement joins TRBV12-3 or TRBV12-4 to TRBJ1-2; D is uncertain. V lost 0 bases to trimming and J lost 4 bases, with 12 bases between them. The CDR3 has 15 residues. CDR3 protein: CASSLANRMTYGYTF. As DNA, the CDR3 is TGTGCCAGCAGTTTAGCGAACCGGATGACCTATGGCTACACCTTC.

This chain uses TRBV3-1 with TRBJ1-4, with no clear D. The V gene lost 3 bases and the J gene lost 6 bases, with 14 bases spanning the gap. The CDR3 totals 15 residues. Germline assignment: CDR1 LGHDT and CDR2 YNNKEL (reference sequence). The CDR3 bases are TGTGCCAGCAGCCAGTCGCCGGGGAGGCATGAAAAACTGTTTTTT. Protein product: CASSQSPGRHEKLFF. The full variable domain, in which reference TRBV3-1 and TRBJ1-4 provide the parts outside the CDR3, is DTAVSQTPKYLVTQMGNDKSIKCEQNLGHDTMYWYKQDSKKFLKIMFSYNNKELIINETVPNRFSPKSPDKAHLNLHINSLELGDSAVYFCASSQSPGRHEKLFFGSGTQLSVL.

The rearrangement joins TRBV6-6 to TRBJ2-2; 8 nucleotides match TRBD1. Germline CDR1 reads MNHNY; CDR2 reads SVGAGI (reference sequence). With 6 bases clipped from V and 5 bases from J, the junction kept 8 bases outside the gene matches. The CDR3 totals 15 residues. The CDR3 DNA reads as TGTGCCAGCAGAGCGACAGGGGTTGGGACCGGGGAGCTGTTTTTT. Its translation: CASRATGVGTGELFF.

This chain links TRBV25-1 with TRBJ1-4; weak D call: TRBD1 (5 bases). This CDR3 contains 15 residues. Germline V gives CDR1 MGHDK, CDR2 SYGVNS. The V end lost 3 bases, the J end lost 8 bases, and 16 bases lay between the germline ends. CDR3 residues: CASSELDRRREKLFF. The CDR3 DNA follows: TGTGCCAGCAGTGAGTTAGACAGACGGAGGGAAAAACTGTTTTTT.

This CDR3 reads CASSQENFLAASTDTQYF. DNA for the CDR3: TGTGCCAGCAGCCAAGAAAACTTCCTAGCGGCTAGCACAGATACGCAGTATTTT. The gene calls are TRBV3-1 and TRBJ2-3, with 7 positions matching TRBD2. The germline V gene encodes CDR1 LGHDT and CDR2 YNNKEL (reference sequence). The trim removed 0 bases at V and 0 bases at J, leaving 9 bases unmatched. CDR3 length: 18 amino acids.

The chain recombines TRBV7-6 with TRBJ1-5; D call uncertain. Germline V lookup: CDR1 SGHVS, CDR2 FNYEAQ. The CDR3 length is 17 residues. The V and J ends lost 1 base and 1 base respectively, with 14 bases between them. CDR3 sequence reads: CASSLVGPVVSNQPQHF. The CDR3 bases are TGTGCCAGCAGCTTAGTTGGCCCAGTAGTAAGCAATCAGCCCCAGCATTTT.

This clonotype was counted once. Germline and junction disagree at one end, which may indicate a read error. The chain joins TRBV11-2 to TRBJ2-5; D is undetermined. Germline V gene sequence: CDR1 SGHAT, CDR2 FQNNGV. There are 14 residues in the CDR3. The CDR3 region is CASSLVLNKETPYF. CDR3 sequence (DNA): TGTGCCAGCAGCTTAGTCCTAAACAAGGAGACCCCGTACTTC.

Remarks on this clonotype: A much larger clone sits a single nucleotide away, making a read error possible. The chain is built from TRBV5-1 and TRBJ2-7; D unclear. V was shortened by 3 bases and J by 8 bases, with 9 bases between the two germline ends. The germline CDR1 and CDR2 sequences are SGHRS and YFSETQ. This CDR3 comprises 11 residues. CDR3: CASSSEYKQYF. The CDR3 coding sequence is TGCGCCAGCAGCTCAGAATACAAGCAGTACTTC.

In its sample, this clonotype was seen many times. The chain combines TRBV20-1 with TRBJ2-1, with a possible D match to TRBD2 (6 bases). Germline values: CDR1 DFQATT, CDR2 SNEGSKA (reference sequence). The CDR3 loop spans 15 amino acids. V gave up 0 bases and J gave up 7 bases, with 16 bases separating them. CDR3 residues: CSARDTGARGNEQFF. The CDR3 nucleotides read TGCAGTGCTAGAGATACGGGAGCCCGGGGTAATGAGCAGTTCTTC.

This chain connects TRBV20-1 to TRBJ2-6, with D maybe TRBD1 (5 bases). The CDR3 is made up of 15 amino acids. Trimming shortened V by 1 base and J by 2 bases, and 9 bases separated the two germline ends. Germline values: CDR1 DFQATT, CDR2 SNEGSKA (reference sequence). The CDR3: CSARVKGPGANVLTF. The CDR3 DNA sequence: TGCAGTGCTAGAGTGAAGGGGCCTGGGGCCAACGTCCTGACTTTC.